A selection of T cell receptor beta chains follows, all from one sample in a study of CD8+CD57+ T cells in acquired aplastic anemia. TCRdb recomputed calls from the reads with MiXCR, one row per CDR3 protein. This table holds under 350,000 distinct CDR3 sequences, 45% to 65% found once. The sequenced sample was sorted CD4+, CD8+, or CD8+CD57+ T cells (not recorded which) from PBMCs. Every receptor here comes from a human donor with aplastic anemia. CDR3s leave out the opening cysteine and the closing phenylalanine or tryptophan. Each record gives: J gene, V gene, CDR3 protein.

j_call: TRBJ2-4; v_call: TRBV3-1; cdr3_aa: ASSLKGNIQY
j_call: TRBJ1-1; v_call: TRBV29-1; cdr3_aa: SVGDGLNTEAF
j_call: TRBJ2-3; v_call: TRBV10-3; cdr3_aa: AITGVSTDTQY
j_call: TRBJ2-3; v_call: TRBV2; cdr3_aa: ASSADSNTQY
j_call: TRBJ1-1; v_call: TRBV9; cdr3_aa: ASSVLPGRNTEAF
j_call: TRBJ2-7; v_call: TRBV7-3; cdr3_aa: ASLPCRGEQY
j_call: TRBJ2-6; v_call: TRBV24-1; cdr3_aa: ATSDYRGGGANVLT
j_call: TRBJ1-2; v_call: TRBV12-3/TRBV12-4; cdr3_aa: ASSLSGGLGYT
j_call: TRBJ2-1; v_call: TRBV7-2; cdr3_aa: ASRASGNEQF
j_call: TRBJ2-6; v_call: TRBV2; cdr3_aa: ASFSFSGANVLT
j_call: TRBJ2-6; v_call: TRBV10-3; cdr3_aa: AISVGQGRTSGANVLT
j_call: TRBJ2-7; v_call: TRBV10-1; cdr3_aa: ASSYGQGADEQY
j_call: TRBJ1-1; v_call: TRBV29-1; cdr3_aa: SGTRDTEAF
j_call: TRBJ1-5; v_call: TRBV15; cdr3_aa: ATSRDRVGSNQPQH
j_call: TRBJ2-7; v_call: TRBV11-2; cdr3_aa: ASSLVGRGLRNYEQY
j_call: TRBJ2-3; v_call: TRBV24-1; cdr3_aa: ATSEAGQGTDTQY
j_call: TRBJ2-3; v_call: TRBV7-3; cdr3_aa: ASTPTSGGRDTQY